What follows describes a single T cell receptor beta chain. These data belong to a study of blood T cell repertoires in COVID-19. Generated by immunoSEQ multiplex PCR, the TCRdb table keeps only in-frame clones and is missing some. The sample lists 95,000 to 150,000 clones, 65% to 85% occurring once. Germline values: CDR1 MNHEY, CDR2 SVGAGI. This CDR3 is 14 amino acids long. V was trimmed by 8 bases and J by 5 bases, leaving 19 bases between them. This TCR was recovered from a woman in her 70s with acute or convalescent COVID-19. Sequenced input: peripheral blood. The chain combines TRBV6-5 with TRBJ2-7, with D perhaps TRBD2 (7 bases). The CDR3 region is CASLKGWEGDEQYF. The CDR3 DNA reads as TGTGCCAGCCTTAAAGGCTGGGAGGGGGACGAGCAGTACTTC.